Following are 27 T cell receptor beta chains from one sample sequenced in a study of T cell changes during pregnancy in multiple sclerosis. Sequencing was performed with immunoSEQ multiplex PCR; in TCRdb, only in-frame clones are kept and a portion is missing. In the table there are more than 80,000 clones, nearly 95% of which are singletons. The specimen comprised peripheral blood, sampled in the second trimester of pregnancy. The receptors come from a female donor with multiple sclerosis, enrolled in a pregnancy study.

The genes are TRBV29-1 and TRBJ1-2; the D is unclear. The germline V and J ends were trimmed by 5 bases and 3 bases, with 4 bases remaining between them. Germline CDR1 is SQVTM and CDR2 is ANQGSEA. The CDR3 is made up of 10 amino acids. CDR3 bases: TGCAGCGTTCGAGACTATGGCTACACCTTC. Protein sequence: CSVRDYGYTF. The variable domain in full, with the rest retrieved from reference TRBV29-1 and TRBJ1-2, is SAVISQKPSRDICQRGTSLTIQCQVDSQVTMMFWYRQQPGQSLTLIATANQGSEATYESGFVIDKFPISRPNLTFSTLTVSNMSPEDSSIYLCSVRDYGYTFGSGTRLTVV.

The rearrangement joins TRBV29-1 to TRBJ1-3; D might be TRBD1 (6 bases). Germline loops: CDR1 SQVTM, CDR2 ANQGSEA. This CDR3 is 17 amino acids long. The V end was cut by 1 base, the J end by 0 bases, with 16 bases between. DNA for the CDR3: TGCAGCGTTGAAGCTCGGGGGGCAAGACTCTCTGGAAACACCATATATTTT. The encoded protein is CSVEARGARLSGNTIYF.

The chain joins TRBV14 to TRBJ1-1, with 7 bases fitting TRBD1. Germline-derived CDR1 and CDR2 are SGHDN and FVKESK. Losses at the gene ends were 0 bases for V and 7 bases for J; bases not matched to a gene: 8. The CDR3 is 15 amino acids. The CDR3 spells CASSQERQGLGEAFF. The CDR3 DNA reads as TGTGCCAGCAGCCAAGAAAGACAGGGCTTGGGTGAAGCTTTCTTT.

On this clone itself: At one boundary the junction diverges from the germline segment, which might be a read error. The chain joins TRBV7-6 to TRBJ2-3; possible D gene TRBD2, 5 bases. Germline V gene lookup returns CDR1 SGHVS and CDR2 FNYEAQ. The CDR3 runs to 14 residues. The CDR3 coding sequence is TGTGCCAGCAGCCTAGCTCCTAGCACAGATACGCAGTATTTT. It encodes CASSLAPSTDTQYF.

J is TRBJ2-7 and V is TRBV15; TRBD1 aligns across 8 bases. Trimming took 3 bases from V and 7 from J; bases not matched to a gene: 11. Germline loops: CDR1 LNHNV, CDR2 YYDKDF (reference sequence). The length of the CDR3 is 15 residues. CDR3 residues: CATSRDRQGSGEQYF. DNA of the CDR3: TGTGCCACCAGCAGGGATCGACAGGGGTCGGGGGAGCAGTACTTC.

This chain joins TRBV7-8 and TRBJ2-3; 14 bases match TRBD2. V dropped 4 bases and J dropped 1; count of bases not matched to a gene: 10. The germline gives CDR1 SGHVS, CDR2 FQNEAQ. The CDR3 covers 19 residues. This CDR3 is CASSWTPGLAGVGTDTQYF. The CDR3, as DNA: TGTGCCAGCAGCTGGACACCGGGACTAGCGGGAGTGGGCACAGATACGCAGTATTTT.

The chain uses TRBV29-1 and TRBJ2-7, with D possibly TRBD1 on 6 matching bases. Trimming removed 7 bases from V and 6 bases from J, with 16 bases in between. Germline V gene data show CDR1 as SQVTM and CDR2 as ANQGSEA. This CDR3 is 12 amino acids long. The CDR3 coding sequence is TGCAGCGCCCGACAGGTTCTGGGCGAGCAGTACTTC. The encoded protein is CSARQVLGEQYF.

This chain connects TRBV13 to TRBJ2-3; TRBD1 might be the D (5 bases). CDR1 is PRHDT and CDR2 is FYEKMQ in the germline V gene (reference sequence). Trimming removed 5 bases from V and 3 bases from J, with 9 bases in between. This CDR3 contains 13 residues. The CDR3 region has the DNA TGTGCCAGCAGCGCGCAGGGAACAGATACGCAGTATTTT. Encoded protein: CASSAQGTDTQYF.

The V and J genes are TRBV29-1 and TRBJ2-1; D is perhaps TRBD2 (5 bases). The CDR3 runs 13 residues. Trimming removed 4 bases at V and 3 bases at J, with 10 bases between. Germline V CDR1 and CDR2: SQVTM, ANQGSEA. This CDR3 is CSVGSGGYNEQFF. The CDR3 bases are TGCAGCGTTGGATCTGGAGGCTACAATGAGCAGTTCTTC.

The DNA for the CDR3 is TGCGCCAGCAGCCCTTTAGCGGGATCAGTCCTCCAAGAGACCCAGTACTTC. Translated, it gives CASSPLAGSVLQETQYF. This rearrangement joins TRBV5-1 to TRBJ2-5; TRBD2 agrees at 8 bases. Germline-derived CDR1 and CDR2 are SGHRS and YFSETQ. The CDR3 consists of 17 residues. V was pared by 4 bases and J by 1 base, with 12 bases of the junction left unmatched.

The rearrangement uses TRBV7-9 and TRBJ2-7; 8 bases align to TRBD1. Germline-derived CDR1 and CDR2 are SEHNR and FQNEAQ (reference sequence). The CDR3 length is 16 residues. The ends lost 5 bases at V and 6 bases at J; junction bases unmatched: 15. For the CDR3, the DNA is TGTGCCAGCAGCGTAAACCTGGGCAGGGGGCGTATCGAGCAGTACTTC. This codes for CASSVNLGRGRIEQYF.

The chain carries TRBV7-9 and TRBJ2-7; D possibly corresponds to TRBD2 (6 bases). The CDR3 loop spans 13 amino acids. Germline V gene lookup returns CDR1 SEHNR and CDR2 FQNEAQ (reference sequence). Trimming removed 0 bases from V and 6 bases from J, with 9 bases in between. CDR3 nucleotide sequence: TGTGCCAGCAGCTTAGCGGGAGGCTTCGAGCAGTACTTC. Translation: CASSLAGGFEQYF. Together with reference TRBV7-9 and TRBJ2-7, the CDR3 gives the full variable domain: DTGVSQNPRHKITKRGQNVTFRCDPISEHNRLYWYRQTLGQGPEFLTYFQNEAQLEKSRLLSDRFSAERPKGSFSTLEIQRTEQGDSAMYLCASSLAGGFEQYFGPGTRLTVT.

The chain employs TRBV5-1 and TRBJ2-3; possible D gene TRBD2, 6 bases. V lost 0 bases and J 0 bases, leaving 11 bases between the germline ends. The germline V gene has CDR1 SGHRS and CDR2 YFSETQ. The CDR3 loop spans 16 amino acids. The CDR3 loop reads CASSLGWRDSTDTQYF. The CDR3 DNA follows: TGCGCCAGCAGCTTGGGTTGGAGGGATAGCACAGATACGCAGTATTTT. Based on the CDR3 plus reference TRBV5-1 and TRBJ2-3, the full variable domain is KAGVTQTPRYLIKTRGQQVTLSCSPISGHRSVSWYQQTPGQGLQFLFEYFSETQRNKGNFPGRFSGRQFSNSRSEMNVSTLELGDSALYLCASSLGWRDSTDTQYFGPGTRLTVL.

Ten or more counts support this clone. The genes are TRBV27 and TRBJ2-1, with 9 bases that match TRBD2. Germline assignment: CDR1 MNHEY and CDR2 SMNVEV (reference sequence). The CDR3 contains 14 residues. V lost 8 bases, J lost 3 bases, and 5 bases stayed unmatched. This chain's CDR3 is CASRSGRFYNEQFF. The DNA of the CDR3 is TGTGCCAGCCGCAGCGGGAGGTTCTACAATGAGCAGTTCTTC.

The chain is built from TRBV19 and TRBJ2-7; 15 nucleotides agree with TRBD2. J gave up 4 bases and V 6 bases, and 7 bases lay outside the gene matches. Germline V gene lookup returns CDR1 LNHDA and CDR2 SQIVND (reference sequence). The CDR3 loop spans 16 amino acids. CDR3 coding DNA: TGTGCCAGTAGCAGGGGACTAGCGGGAGGTTTATACGAGCAGTACTTC. Translation: CASSRGLAGGLYEQYF.

The gene calls are TRBV5-1 and TRBJ1-4, with 9 bases fitting TRBD1. V shed 7 bases, J shed 8 bases, and the junction held 12 bases outside the gene matches. Germline V lookup: CDR1 SGHRS, CDR2 YFSETQ. This CDR3 comprises 15 residues. The CDR3 coding sequence is TGCGCCAGCCAAGGCTCCGGGACAGGGAGCGAAAAACTGTTTTTT. Amino acid sequence: CASQGSGTGSEKLFF. Combining the CDR3 with reference TRBV5-1 and TRBJ1-4 gives the whole variable domain KAGVTQTPRYLIKTRGQQVTLSCSPISGHRSVSWYQQTPGQGLQFLFEYFSETQRNKGNFPGRFSGRQFSNSRSEMNVSTLELGDSALYLCASQGSGTGSEKLFFGSGTQLSVL.

This chain joins TRBV19 and TRBJ2-1; D call uncertain. In germline, CDR1 is LNHDA, CDR2 SQIVND (reference sequence). CDR3 size: 13 residues. Trimming left V 3 bases short and J 4 bases short, with 7 bases between. CDR3 loop: CASSIIGYNEQFF. The DNA of the CDR3 is TGTGCCAGTAGTATTATCGGGTACAATGAGCAGTTCTTC.

This sequence joins TRBV30 and TRBJ1-2, with D maybe TRBD1 (6 bases). V dropped 2 bases and J dropped 4 bases, with 17 bases sitting between them. Germline values: CDR1 GTSNPN, CDR2 SVGIG (reference sequence). This CDR3 has 15 residues. The CDR3 region has the DNA TGTGCCTGGAGTCCACCACGGGTAGGGGGCTATGGCTACACCTTC. Translation: CAWSPPRVGGYGYTF.

The J gene is TRBJ1-1, the V gene TRBV9, with TRBD1 identical over 8 bases. The CDR3 totals 14 residues. With 3 bases clipped from V and 5 bases from J, the junction kept 6 bases outside the gene matches. Germline CDR1 SGDLS, CDR2 YYNGEE. The chain's CDR3 is CASSEDRGWTEAFF. Here the CDR3 DNA reads TGTGCCAGCAGCGAAGACAGGGGATGGACTGAAGCTTTCTTT.

V usage is TRBV29-1 and J usage is TRBJ1-1; D gene ambiguous. The CDR3 extends over 14 amino acids. Trimming pared 7 bases from V and 1 base from J, leaving 16 bases between. Germline assignment: CDR1 SQVTM and CDR2 ANQGSEA. CDR3 sequence (DNA): TGCAGCGCCGGAGGCCAGCGGAAGAACACTGAAGCTTTCTTT. As protein: CSAGGQRKNTEAFF.

V usage is TRBV5-4 and J usage is TRBJ2-1; 8 bases align to TRBD2. Germline V lookup: CDR1 SGHNT, CDR2 YYREEE (reference sequence). CDR3 length equals 15 residues. V lost 1 base and J lost 5; bases outside the gene matches: 5. In DNA form, the CDR3 reads TGTGCCAGCAGCTTGAAGCGGGAGTTAGACAATGAGCAGTTCTTC. Its translation: CASSLKRELDNEQFF.

This sequence joins TRBV6-5 and TRBJ2-6, with a possible D match to TRBD2 (5 bases). The CDR3 covers 16 residues. Germline CDR1 reads MNHEY; CDR2 reads SVGAGI. V lost 2 bases and J 0 bases, leaving 8 bases between the germline ends. The CDR3 loop is CASSYGSFSGANVLTF. CDR3 DNA: TGTGCCAGCAGTTACGGGAGTTTCTCTGGGGCCAACGTCCTGACTTTC.

V is TRBV18 and J is TRBJ2-1; 11 nucleotides line up with TRBD2. Trimming cost V 1 base and J 0 bases; bases outside gene matches: 2. Germline loops: CDR1 KGHSH, CDR2 LQKENI. The CDR3 is 17 residues long. The CDR3 nucleotides read TGTGCCAGCTCACCACGAACTAGCGGGAGCTCCTACAATGAGCAGTTCTTC. It yields the protein CASSPRTSGSSYNEQFF.

The rearrangement uses TRBV6-4 and TRBJ2-3; D remains unclear. CDR1 and CDR2 (germline): MRHNA, SNTAGT. Deletions cut 0 bases from V and 0 bases from J, with 10 bases between. The CDR3 runs 16 residues. The CDR3 nucleotides read TGTGCCAGCAGTGACTCCAGCGCCGCTAGCACAGATACGCAGTATTTT. The encoded protein is CASSDSSAASTDTQYF.

This clone was counted a single time. The V call is TRBV6-5, the J call TRBJ1-1, with 8 bases fitting TRBD1. The CDR3 is 14 amino acids. The junction had 5 bases not matched to a gene; V was cut back by 4 bases and J by 4 bases. Looked up from germline, CDR1 is MNHEY and CDR2 is SVGAGI. The CDR3 region is CASSSRGLGTEAFF. CDR3 nucleotide sequence: TGTGCCAGCAGTTCCAGGGGGCTAGGCACTGAAGCTTTCTTT.

The chain employs TRBV18 and TRBJ2-3, with TRBD1 matching over 8 bases. The length of the CDR3 is 15 residues. CDR1 is KGHSH and CDR2 is LQKENI in the germline V gene. Losses at the gene ends were 3 bases for V and 7 bases for J; bases not matched to a gene: 9. CDR3 residues: CASSPKQGVMNTQYF. As DNA, the CDR3 is TGTGCCAGCTCACCTAAACAGGGGGTAATGAATACGCAGTATTTT.

The chain recombines TRBV10-3 with TRBJ1-2, with TRBD1 matching 8 bases. Germline CDR1 and CDR2: ENHRY and SYGVKD. The CDR3 is 13 amino acids. V dropped 4 bases and J dropped 4; count of bases not matched to a gene: 2. CDR3: CAISVDRAYGYTF. In DNA, the CDR3 is TGTGCCATCAGTGTGGACAGGGCCTATGGCTACACCTTC.